A single sample is the source of the 20 T cell receptor beta chains below, sequenced in a study of CXCR3-negative and CXCR3-positive naive CD8 T cells. Study findings and constraints: Researchers report that CXCR3-positive naive cells carry more hydrophobic TRB CDR3s than CXCR3-negative naive cells.

Each TRB cDNA library was prepared by 5' RACE (with UMI labels). Using the 5' RACE reads, TCRdb records one entry per CDR3 protein without DNA. Recorded for this sample: nearly 90,000 distinct CDR3 sequences. These receptors are not linked to any known antigen. The sequenced material came from naive CXCR3+ CD8+ T cells from blood. This sample's subset: CD45RO-CCR7+CD27+CD95- naive CD8+ T cells expressing CXCR3 (TNR3+). The source of these receptors is a human donor in good health. Some clones in this sample may be carry-over from other donors' samples.

The chain joins TRBV20-1 to TRBJ2-5; TCRdb outputs TRBD1, but without DNA this stays unchecked. This CDR3 region has 17 residues. The germline CDR1 and CDR2 sequences are DFQATT and SNEGSKA (reference sequence). The CDR3: CSASNLLVGLFKETQYF.

V usage is TRBV15 and J usage is TRBJ2-1; TCRdb names TRBD1, which stays unverified in the absence of DNA. Germline V CDR1 and CDR2: LNHNV, YYDKDF (reference sequence). This CDR3 contains 14 residues. The CDR3: CATSRQGAYNEQFF.

The chain joins TRBV27 to TRBJ2-7; the TRBD1 assignment by TCRdb is unverifiable without DNA. The V gene's germline CDR1 is MNHEY and CDR2 SMNVEV (reference sequence). This CDR3 comprises 15 residues. CDR3 sequence reads: CASSTRDRLSYEQYF.

V is TRBV24-1 and J is TRBJ2-2. This CDR3 has 13 residues. CDR1 KGHDR and CDR2 SFDVKD come from the germline V gene. CDR3 loop: CATSKDSSGELFF.

The chain is built from TRBV20-1 and TRBJ2-3. This CDR3 comprises 14 residues. Germline V gene data show CDR1 as DFQATT and CDR2 as SNEGSKA (reference sequence). This CDR3 is CSARDAVSTDTQYF.

CDR3 amino acids: CASSLGYSSYNEQFF. The chain uses TRBV11-2 and TRBJ2-1. The CDR3 contains 15 residues. The germline V gene has CDR1 SGHAT and CDR2 FQNNGV.

The chain couples TRBV9 to TRBJ2-5; the TCRdb call, TRBD2, lacks DNA for checking. Germline CDR1 and CDR2: SGDLS and YYNGEE. This CDR3 is 12 amino acids long. The CDR3 protein is CASSANGETQYF. The variable domain in full, with the rest retrieved from reference TRBV9 and TRBJ2-5, is DSGVTQTPKHLITATGQRVTLRCSPRSGDLSVYWYQQSLDQGLQFLIQYYNGEERAKGNILERFSAQQFPDLHSELNLSSLELGDSALYFCASSANGETQYFGPGTRLLVL.

CDR3: CASSQDRQGAYEQYF. The rearrangement joins TRBV4-3 to TRBJ2-7; TCRdb outputs TRBD1, but without DNA this stays unchecked. The CDR3 contains 15 residues. Germline V gene data show CDR1 as LGHNA and CDR2 as YSLEER.

The chain combines TRBV29-1 with TRBJ2-7; TCRdb's assignment of TRBD1 cannot be checked, as there is no DNA. CDR3 size: 14 residues. Germline loops: CDR1 SQVTM, CDR2 ANQGSEA. The chain's CDR3 is CSVEGQGIPGEQYF.

V is TRBV6-1 and J is TRBJ2-1; without DNA, the TCRdb call of TRBD1 cannot be checked. This CDR3 comprises 15 residues. Germline values: CDR1 MNHNS, CDR2 SASEGT. The CDR3 loop reads CASTETGTAYNEQFF.

This rearrangement joins TRBV6-6 to TRBJ2-7; the TCRdb D gene call, TRBD1, has no DNA to confirm it. The germline gives CDR1 MNHNY, CDR2 SVGAGI (reference sequence). The CDR3 covers 14 residues. The CDR3 region is CASSYSGGADEQYF.

V usage is TRBV3-1 and J usage is TRBJ2-7; TCRdb lists TRBD1, though no DNA is available to test this call. Germline CDR1 reads LGHDT; CDR2 reads YNNKEL (reference sequence). The length of the CDR3 is 15 residues. The CDR3 sequence is CASSQTGVSSYEQYF.

The gene calls are TRBV9 and TRBJ2-1. The CDR3 loop spans 13 amino acids. Germline V gene sequence: CDR1 SGDLS, CDR2 YYNGEE. The CDR3 sequence: CASSVANYNEQFF. Drawing the rest from reference TRBV9 and TRBJ2-1, the complete variable domain is DSGVTQTPKHLITATGQRVTLRCSPRSGDLSVYWYQQSLDQGLQFLIQYYNGEERAKGNILERFSAQQFPDLHSELNLSSLELGDSALYFCASSVANYNEQFFGPGTRLTVL.

The chain joins TRBV29-1 to TRBJ1-2; TCRdb outputs TRBD1, but without DNA this stays unchecked. The CDR3 covers 16 residues. Germline CDR1 and CDR2: SQVTM and ANQGSEA. CDR3 amino acids: CSVGRGWTGGEMSYTF.

V is TRBV5-1 and J is TRBJ1-1; TCRdb lists TRBD1, though no DNA is available to test this call. The germline V gene has CDR1 SGHRS and CDR2 YFSETQ. This CDR3 has 15 amino acids. The CDR3 is CASSLWAGRGTEAFF. Full variable domain (rest looked up from reference TRBV5-1 and TRBJ1-1): KAGVTQTPRYLIKTRGQQVTLSCSPISGHRSVSWYQQTPGQGLQFLFEYFSETQRNKGNFPGRFSGRQFSNSRSEMNVSTLELGDSALYLCASSLWAGRGTEAFFGQGTRLTVV.

The J gene is TRBJ1-1, the V gene TRBV29-1. This CDR3 has 12 amino acids. Germline V lookup: CDR1 SQVTM, CDR2 ANQGSEA. CDR3 sequence reads: CSSEVSNTEAFF.

The rearrangement links TRBV7-2 to TRBJ2-3; TCRdb selects TRBD2, and the lack of DNA leaves this call unchecked. This CDR3 has 17 amino acids. Germline V lookup: CDR1 SGHTA, CDR2 FQGNSA. The CDR3 here is CASSAPTQRERTDTQYF.

This chain connects TRBV27 to TRBJ2-6. The germline gives CDR1 MNHEY, CDR2 SMNVEV (reference sequence). The CDR3 sequence is 15 residues long. The CDR3 loop is CASSLQGAGANVLTF.

The gene calls are TRBV21-1 and TRBJ2-3; TCRdb names TRBD1, which stays unverified in the absence of DNA. TRBV21-1 is described as a pseudogene. CDR3 size: 16 residues. CDR3 sequence: CASSKSTGPRTDTQYF.

V usage is TRBV2 and J usage is TRBJ2-5; TCRdb picks TRBD1, but there is no DNA to check that call. The germline gives CDR1 SNHLY, CDR2 FYNNEI. This CDR3 spans 14 amino acids. CDR3 protein: CASSPGTGRETQYF.